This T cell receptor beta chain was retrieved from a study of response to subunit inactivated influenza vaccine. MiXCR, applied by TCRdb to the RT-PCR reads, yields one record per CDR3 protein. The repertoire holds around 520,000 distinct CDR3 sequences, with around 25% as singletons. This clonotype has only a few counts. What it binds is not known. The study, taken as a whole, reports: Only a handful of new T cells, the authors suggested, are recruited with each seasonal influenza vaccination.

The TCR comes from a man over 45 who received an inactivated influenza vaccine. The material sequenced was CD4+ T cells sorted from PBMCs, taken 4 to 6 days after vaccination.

As DNA, the CDR3 is TGTGCCAGCGGACCCCCCCGGGAGCTGTTTTTT. As protein: CASGPPRELFF. This chain connects TRBV12-3 or TRBV12-4 to TRBJ2-2, with D unresolved. The V gene lost 8 bases and the J gene lost 9 bases, with 10 bases spanning the gap. This CDR3 spans 11 amino acids.